This entry describes one T cell receptor beta chain. The junction departs from germline at one end; a sequencing error may be responsible. Germline CDR1 SGHDT, CDR2 YYEEEE. The CDR3 is 11 residues long. This record comes from a study of shared clonotypes between healthy human individuals. CD45RO-negative, CCR7-selected cells formed the naive CD8 fraction, which excluded terminally differentiated effector memory CD45RA+ cells. Profiled with immunoSEQ multiplex PCR; TCRdb holds only in-frame clones, not every one. The sample shows over 2 million clones, over 85% of them seen only once. The receptor was isolated from a man in his late teens or twenties in good health. The sequenced material came from naive CD8+ T cells sorted from blood. The rearrangement uses TRBV5-6 and TRBJ2-7; 10 bases agree with TRBD2. CDR3 nucleotides: TGTGCCAGCAGCCTGCTAGCGGGAGTTGGCTTC. Translation: CASSLLAGVGF.